The clone carrying this TCR beta chain was recorded many times. The entry originates in a study of human T cells and chemical hapten exposure. Study in general: Sensitization employed 2% DPC on approximately 2 cm by approximately 2 cm of upper inner arm skin. Patients received weekly diphenylcyclopropenone doses to the scalp throughout the roughly 24-week study. Once 0.01% DPC had been applied to the upper back by patch test, readings were taken at 6 days. Cases of alopecia areata, totalis or universalis occurred in a predominantly female patient group.

The germline V gene encodes CDR1 LNHDA and CDR2 SQIVND (reference sequence). The CDR3 consists of 14 residues. The V and J ends lost 5 bases and 2 bases, in that order; junction bases with no gene match: 3. Time point in this sample: patch test 1, 2 weeks after DPC sensitization. As to treatment: therapeutic diphenylcyclopropenone sensitization with weekly scalp DPC. TCRdb re-called the RACE reads through MiXCR, storing one row per CDR3 protein. The sample shows 380,000 or so distinct CDR3 sequences, 4% to 5.5% of them seen only once. The gene calls are TRBV19 and TRBJ2-7; 10 bases fit TRBD2. Source: whole blood, taken in connection with sensitization to the hapten diphenylcyclopropenone (DPC). The receptor was derived from a woman between 50 and 59 years old with alopecia areata. Some clones in this sample may be carry-over from other donors' samples. CDR3 amino acids: CASSSAGGPYEQYF. As DNA, the CDR3 is TGTGCCAGTAGTTCAGCGGGAGGGCCCTACGAGCAGTACTTC.